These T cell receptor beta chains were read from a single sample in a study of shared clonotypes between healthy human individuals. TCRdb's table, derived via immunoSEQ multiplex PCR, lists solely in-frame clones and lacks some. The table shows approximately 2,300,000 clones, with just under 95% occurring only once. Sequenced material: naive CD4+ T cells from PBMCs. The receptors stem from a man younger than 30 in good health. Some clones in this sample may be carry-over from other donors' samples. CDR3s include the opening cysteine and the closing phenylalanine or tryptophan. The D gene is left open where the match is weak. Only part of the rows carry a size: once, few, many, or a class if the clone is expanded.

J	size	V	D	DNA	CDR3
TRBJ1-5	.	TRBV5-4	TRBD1	TGTGCCAGCAGCCCGGACAGGGACCAGCCCCAGCATTTT	CASSPDRDQPQHF
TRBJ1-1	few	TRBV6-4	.	TGTGCCAGCAGTGACTCTACAGGGATGGCTTTCTTT	CASSDSTGMAFF
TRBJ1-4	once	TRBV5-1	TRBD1	TGCGCCAGCAGCTTGTGGGGGTCCGGACAGGAAGAAAAACTGTTTTTT	CASSLWGSGQEEKLFF
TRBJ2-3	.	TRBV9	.	TGTGCCAGCAGCGTAGGATGGGCGGATACGCAGTATTTT	CASSVGWADTQYF
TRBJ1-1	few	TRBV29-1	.	TGCAGCGTTTCGAGCACTGAAGCTTTCTTT	CSVSSTEAFF
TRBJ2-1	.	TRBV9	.	TGTGCCAGCAGCGTAGCAAACCCCGACAATGAGCAGTTCTTC	CASSVANPDNEQFF
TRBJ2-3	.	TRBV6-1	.	TGTGCCAGCCCCCCCCGCAGGGCCGCAGATACGCAGTATTTT	CASPPRRAADTQYF
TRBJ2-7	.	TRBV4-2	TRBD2	TGTGCCAGCAGCCAAGGGCACGGCGGGGGAGGGCCTCTTGGCGAGCAGTACTTC	CASSQGHGGGGPLGEQYF
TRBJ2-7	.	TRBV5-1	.	TGCGCCAGCAGTCCCGCGGGACCCTCAGTTTCCTACGAGCAGTACTTC	CASSPAGPSVSYEQYF
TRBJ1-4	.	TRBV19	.	TGTGCCAGTAGTCACCCCCTCGCGGGGAATGAAAAACTGTTTTTT	CASSHPLAGNEKLFF